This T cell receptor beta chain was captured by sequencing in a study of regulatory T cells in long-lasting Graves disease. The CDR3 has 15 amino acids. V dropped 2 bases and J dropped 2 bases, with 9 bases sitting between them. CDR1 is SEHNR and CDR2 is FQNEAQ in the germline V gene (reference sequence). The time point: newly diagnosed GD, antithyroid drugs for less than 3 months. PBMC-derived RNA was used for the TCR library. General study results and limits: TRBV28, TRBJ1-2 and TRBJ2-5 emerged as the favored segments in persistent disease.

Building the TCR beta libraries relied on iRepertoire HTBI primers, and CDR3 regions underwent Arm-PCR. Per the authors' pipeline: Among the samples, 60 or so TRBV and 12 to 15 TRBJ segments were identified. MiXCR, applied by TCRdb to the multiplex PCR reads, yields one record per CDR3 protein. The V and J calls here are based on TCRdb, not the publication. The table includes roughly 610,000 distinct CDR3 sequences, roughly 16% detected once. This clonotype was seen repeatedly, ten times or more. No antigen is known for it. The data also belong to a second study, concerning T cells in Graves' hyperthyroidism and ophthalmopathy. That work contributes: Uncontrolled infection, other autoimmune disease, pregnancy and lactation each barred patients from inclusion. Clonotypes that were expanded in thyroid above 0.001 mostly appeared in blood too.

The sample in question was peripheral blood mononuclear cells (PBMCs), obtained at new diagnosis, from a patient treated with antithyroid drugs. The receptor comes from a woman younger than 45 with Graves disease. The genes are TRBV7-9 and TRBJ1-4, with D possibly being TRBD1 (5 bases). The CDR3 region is CASSLKWGTNEKLFF. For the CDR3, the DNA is TGTGCCAGCAGCTTAAAATGGGGCACTAATGAAAAACTGTTTTTT.